The 9 T cell receptor beta chains below all came from one sample that was sequenced in a study of T-cell reconstitution after alpha-beta-depleted transplantation in children. The authors prepared the TCRbeta library with unique molecular identifiers. TCRdb re-called the PCR reads through MiXCR, storing one row per CDR3 protein. The repertoire has over 200,000 distinct CDR3 sequences, roughly a tenth of them found once; the top ten carry roughly 28%. The material sequenced was PBMCs, taken before TCRalphabeta/CD19-depleted stem cell transplant. These receptors were obtained from a child less than two years old with acute myeloid leukemia, due to receive a stem cell transplant.

This chain links TRBV29-1 with TRBJ2-2, with TRBD2 matching over 11 bases. There are 15 residues in the CDR3. CDR1 and CDR2 (germline): SQVTM, ANQGSEA. Losses at the gene ends were 7 bases for V and 3 bases for J; bases not matched to a gene: 7. Here the CDR3 reads CSARLAGRYTGELFF. The CDR3 DNA reads as TGCAGCGCTAGACTAGCGGGACGTTACACCGGGGAGCTGTTTTTT.

This clonotype was picked up many times. The V call is TRBV20-1, the J call TRBJ1-2; TRBD1 might be the D (5 bases). Germline V gene sequence: CDR1 DFQATT, CDR2 SNEGSKA (reference sequence). The CDR3 spans 15 residues. V lost 1 base to trimming and J lost 1 base, with 13 bases between them. CDR3 sequence (DNA): TGCAGTGCTAGAGTGGTGGTAGGGGATAACTATGGCTACACCTTC. It yields the protein CSARVVVGDNYGYTF.

As to this clonotype: Possible read error: a much larger clone is one base away. V and J are TRBV7-8 and TRBJ1-3; D is unclear. Germline V gene data show CDR1 as SGHVS and CDR2 as FQNEAQ. This CDR3 has 15 residues. CDR3 nucleotide sequence: TGTGCCAGCAGCTTAGAGAGTAGCTCTGGAAACACCGTATATTTT. It codes for CASSLESSSGNTVYF.

The chain is built from TRBV28 and TRBJ2-7; D is unclear. The CDR3 loop spans 14 amino acids. The germline gives CDR1 MDHEN, CDR2 SYDVKM. Trimming took 5 bases from V and 6 from J, leaving 17 bases between them. In nucleotides, the CDR3 is TGTGCCAGCAGTCCCGGCCGCCGTCGTAGCGAGCAGTACTTC. It specifies CASSPGRRRSEQYF.

The table lists this clonotype with many counts. This sequence joins TRBV3-1 and TRBJ1-3; D is ambiguous. Germline V gene lookup returns CDR1 LGHDT and CDR2 YNNKEL (reference sequence). This CDR3 has 12 residues. The V end was cut by 3 bases, the J end by 6 bases, with 6 bases between. In DNA form, the CDR3 reads TGTGCCAGCAGCCAGTGGGAAAACACCATATATTTT. The encoded protein is CASSQWENTIYF.

There are many counts of this clonotype. The V and J genes are TRBV7-3 and TRBJ2-3; D is perhaps TRBD1 (6 bases). This CDR3 is built from 13 residues. Germline V gene data show CDR1 as SGHTA and CDR2 as FQGTGA. Trimming stripped 8 bases from V and 2 bases from J, with 11 bases between. CDR3 sequence (DNA): TGTGCCAGCGGGGACACCTACACAGATACGCAGTATTTT. This encodes CASGDTYTDTQYF.

This clonotype was seen a handful of times. The chain uses TRBV11-2 and TRBJ2-3, with 14 bases identical to TRBD2. V trimming: 4 bases; J trimming: 1 base; junction bases outside the gene matches: 13. Per germline, CDR1 SGHAT and CDR2 FQNNGV. The CDR3 consists of 20 residues. For the CDR3, the DNA is TGTGCCAGCAGCTATTACCCGGGACTAGCGGGAGAAAAACGCACAGATACGCAGTATTTT. Protein sequence: CASSYYPGLAGEKRTDTQYF.

This clonotype was counted many times. The chain employs TRBV12-3 or TRBV12-4 and TRBJ1-2; maybe TRBD1 (5 bases). CDR3 length equals 13 residues. V shed 6 bases and J shed 12 bases, with 20 bases lying between them. In nucleotides, the CDR3 is TGTGCCAGCAGACCCAATACAGGAAACGAGGACACCTTC. Translation: CASRPNTGNEDTF.

This clonotype was observed at least ten times. The chain uses TRBV27 and TRBJ1-6, with D hard to call. There are 15 residues in the CDR3. Trimming took 5 bases from V and 3 from J, leaving 11 bases between them. Germline V gene lookup returns CDR1 MNHEY and CDR2 SMNVEV (reference sequence). For the CDR3, the DNA is TGTGCCAGCAGTCCCGGACGGAACTATAATTCACCCCTCCACTTT. It encodes CASSPGRNYNSPLHF.